Listed here are 27 T cell receptor beta chains from one sample, sequenced in a study of siplizumab effects on memory and regulatory T cells. The repertoire was sequenced with immunoSEQ multiplex PCR; TCRdb's copy has only in-frame clones and lacks some. The sample lists 100,000 or so clones; approximately 94% were seen once. Sequenced: CD4+ T cells sorted from blood. The receptors here all came from a human donor in good health.

In its sample, this clone was seen a few times. The chain uses TRBV30 and TRBJ1-2; the D gene is possibly TRBD1 (6 bases). The CDR3 spans 12 residues. Germline-derived CDR1 and CDR2 are GTSNPN and SVGIG (reference sequence). V was clipped by 3 bases and J by 4 bases, with 9 bases between them. The CDR3: CAWRTGSYGYTF. The DNA of the CDR3 is TGTGCCTGGAGGACAGGCTCCTATGGCTACACCTTC.

The rearrangement joins TRBV18 to TRBJ1-3, with D possibly TRBD1 on 5 matching bases. Trimming took off 4 bases at V and 0 bases at J, with 7 bases between the two ends. Germline V gene sequence: CDR1 KGHSH, CDR2 LQKENI. The CDR3 has 14 amino acids. Here the CDR3 DNA reads TGTGCCAGCTCACTGGACACCTCTGGAAACACCATATATTTT. Protein product: CASSLDTSGNTIYF.

This chain uses TRBV9 with TRBJ1-1; TRBD1 matches at 7 bases. The germline V gene encodes CDR1 SGDLS and CDR2 YYNGEE. With V trimmed by 2 bases and J by 0 bases, 10 bases remained unmatched. The CDR3 totals 17 residues. This CDR3 reads CASSVAGGGGMNTEAFF. CDR3 nucleotides: TGTGCCAGCAGCGTGGCAGGGGGTGGGGGCATGAACACTGAAGCTTTCTTT.

The CDR3 loop is CAWSVRGGYTF. CDR3 DNA sequence: TGTGCCTGGAGTGTACGTGGTGGCTACACCTTC. This chain links TRBV30 with TRBJ1-2; the D is unclear. CDR1 is GTSNPN and CDR2 is SVGIG in the germline V gene (reference sequence). Trimming pared 0 bases from V and 7 bases from J, leaving 6 bases between. The CDR3 is made up of 11 amino acids. Drawing the rest from reference TRBV30 and TRBJ1-2, the complete variable domain is SQTIHQWPATLVQPVGSPLSLECTVEGTSNPNLYWYRQAAGRGLQLLFYSVGIGQISSEVPQNLSASRPQDRQFILSSKKLLLSDSGFYLCAWSVRGGYTFGSGTRLTVV.

The chain couples TRBV30 to TRBJ1-4, with TRBD1 matching 7 bases. CDR1 and CDR2 from the germline V gene are GTSNPN and SVGIG (reference sequence). V lost 0 bases and J lost 8; bases outside the gene matches: 6. The CDR3 covers 14 residues. Written as DNA, the CDR3 is TGTGCCTGGAGTGTAGGGCAGGGGGGGGAAAAACTGTTTTTT. Protein: CAWSVGQGGEKLFF. Complete variable domain (other parts from reference TRBV30 and TRBJ1-4): SQTIHQWPATLVQPVGSPLSLECTVEGTSNPNLYWYRQAAGRGLQLLFYSVGIGQISSEVPQNLSASRPQDRQFILSSKKLLLSDSGFYLCAWSVGQGGEKLFFGSGTQLSVL.

V gene TRBV2 combines with J gene TRBJ1-1; maybe TRBD1 (5 bases). The germline CDR1 and CDR2 sequences are SNHLY and FYNNEI. Trimming pared 6 bases from V and 2 bases from J, leaving 10 bases between. The CDR3 is 13 amino acids. CDR3 bases: TGTGCCAGCAGCACCGACAGTAACACTGAAGCTTTCTTT. It is translated as CASSTDSNTEAFF.

This chain joins TRBV19 and TRBJ2-7; D unclear. Deletions cut 1 base from V and 5 bases from J, with 12 bases between. Germline V gives CDR1 LNHDA, CDR2 SQIVND (reference sequence). The CDR3 sequence is 14 residues long. CDR3 in amino acids: CASSIGLPIDEQYF. CDR3 DNA: TGTGCCAGTAGTATAGGGCTGCCGATTGACGAGCAGTACTTC. Full variable domain (rest looked up from reference TRBV19 and TRBJ2-7): DGGITQSPKYLFRKEGQNVTLSCEQNLNHDAMYWYRQDPGQGLRLIYYSQIVNDFQKGDIAEGYSVSREKKESFPLTVTSAQKNPTAFYLCASSIGLPIDEQYFGPGTRLTVT.

This chain uses TRBV27 with TRBJ2-2, with D possibly matching TRBD2 (6 bases). CDR1 is MNHEY and CDR2 is SMNVEV in the germline V gene (reference sequence). The CDR3 consists of 14 residues. V lost 5 bases to trimming and J lost 6 bases, with 13 bases between them. The CDR3 region has the DNA TGTGCCAGCAGTACTTGGGGGGAATCCGGGGAGCTGTTTTTT. This codes for CASSTWGESGELFF.

This clone was counted a single time. V gene TRBV7-8 combines with J gene TRBJ2-5; D ambiguous. The CDR3 runs 15 residues. V was trimmed by 5 bases and J by 1 base, leaving 14 bases between them. The germline V gene has CDR1 SGHVS and CDR2 FQNEAQ. The CDR3 sequence is CASSLSETSQETQYF. The DNA for the CDR3 is TGTGCCAGCAGCCTCTCGGAAACCTCCCAAGAGACCCAGTACTTC.

The chain links TRBV11-2 to TRBJ2-1, with TRBD2 matching 8 bases. CDR1 SGHAT and CDR2 FQNNGV come from the germline V gene. The CDR3 runs to 16 residues. With V trimmed by 3 bases and J by 3 bases, 7 bases remained unmatched. CDR3 DNA sequence: TGTGCCAGCAGCTTCCTTAGCGGGGCCCTCTACAATGAGCAGTTCTTC. It is translated as CASSFLSGALYNEQFF.

The rearrangement joins TRBV5-4 to TRBJ2-2; 15 positions agree with TRBD2. The CDR3 runs to 18 residues. CDR1 and CDR2 from the germline V gene are SGHNT and YYREEE (reference sequence). The trim removed 2 bases at V and 5 bases at J, leaving 7 bases unmatched. The CDR3 loop is CASSFGLAGGPGTGELFF. The CDR3, as DNA: TGTGCCAGCAGCTTCGGACTAGCGGGAGGGCCGGGAACCGGGGAGCTGTTTTTT.

The chain carries TRBV6-5 and TRBJ2-7, with 12 bases fitting TRBD2. Germline lookup yields CDR1 MNHEY and CDR2 SVGAGI. Unmatched junction bases numbered 5, after V lost 6 bases and J lost 2 bases. The CDR3 is made up of 15 amino acids. The CDR3: CASSTTSGGPYEQYF. The CDR3 DNA reads TGTGCCAGCAGCACGACTAGCGGGGGACCCTACGAGCAGTACTTC.

The J gene is TRBJ2-3, the V gene TRBV7-3, with 11 bases aligning to TRBD2. From germline, CDR1 is SGHTA and CDR2 FQGTGA. V lost 3 bases, J lost 5 bases, and 4 bases stayed unmatched. The CDR3 contains 15 residues. The CDR3 region has the DNA TGTGCCAGCAGCTTTACAGGACTAGCGGGAGATACGCAGTATTTT. Amino acid sequence: CASSFTGLAGDTQYF.

The chain couples TRBV7-2 to TRBJ2-7, with 8 positions matching TRBD1. This CDR3 comprises 16 residues. CDR1 is SGHTA, CDR2 FQGNSA, per germline. Trimming took 5 bases from V and 2 from J; bases not matched to a gene: 11. CDR3 coding DNA: TGTGCCAGCAGCCTGCGGGTGGCACAGGGGGCCTACGAGCAGTACTTC. This gives the protein CASSLRVAQGAYEQYF.

The chain combines TRBV7-3 with TRBJ2-7, with TRBD2 matching over 13 bases. J gave up 2 bases and V 5 bases, and 9 bases lay outside the gene matches. This CDR3 contains 17 residues. Germline V CDR1 and CDR2: SGHTA, FQGTGA. The CDR3 here is CASSKGGLAGDTYEQYF. For the CDR3, the DNA is TGTGCCAGCAGCAAAGGCGGACTAGCGGGGGATACCTACGAGCAGTACTTC.

The V gene is TRBV7-9, the J gene TRBJ2-3; D ambiguous. This CDR3 has 12 amino acids. Looked up from germline, CDR1 is SEHNR and CDR2 is FQNEAQ (reference sequence). Trimming removed 5 bases at V and 7 bases at J, with 10 bases between. The DNA for the CDR3 is TGTGCCAGCAGCCCGGTGGAGAATACGCAGTATTTT. Translation gives CASSPVENTQYF.

This clone was found once. The chain couples TRBV2 to TRBJ2-2; the match to TRBD1 covers 8 bases. Germline-derived CDR1 and CDR2 are SNHLY and FYNNEI. J lost 6 bases, V lost 7 bases, and 7 bases had no gene match. The CDR3 sequence is 14 residues long. CDR3 sequence: CASTSGGLAGELFF. The DNA of the CDR3 is TGTGCCAGCACCTCAGGGGGCCTCGCCGGGGAGCTGTTTTTT.

The V and J genes are TRBV4-2 and TRBJ2-5, with TRBD2 as a possible D gene (6 bases). V lost 3 bases, J lost 1 base, and 12 bases lay in between. The CDR3 contains 15 residues. The germline gives CDR1 LGHNA, CDR2 YNFKEQ. In DNA form, the CDR3 reads TGTGCCAGCAGCCAGGACTACTCTGTCCAAGAGACCCAGTACTTC. Protein product: CASSQDYSVQETQYF.

This chain connects TRBV5-1 to TRBJ1-5, with a tentative D call TRBD1 (6 bases). Germline V gene data show CDR1 as SGHRS and CDR2 as YFSETQ. CDR3 length: 14 residues. V lost 0 bases and J lost 4, with 8 bases in between. The DNA of the CDR3 is TGCGCCAGCAGCTTGGAAGGGGGGAATCAGCCCCAGCATTTT. This codes for CASSLEGGNQPQHF. Using reference TRBV5-1 and TRBJ1-5 for the parts outside the CDR3, the full variable domain is KAGVTQTPRYLIKTRGQQVTLSCSPISGHRSVSWYQQTPGQGLQFLFEYFSETQRNKGNFPGRFSGRQFSNSRSEMNVSTLELGDSALYLCASSLEGGNQPQHFGDGTRLSIL.

The V gene is TRBV7-3, the J gene TRBJ2-5, with TRBD1 matching 7 bases. Trimming at V came to 5 bases and at J to 4 bases, leaving 7 bases not matched to a gene. Germline assignment: CDR1 SGHTA and CDR2 FQGTGA. The CDR3 has 14 residues. CDR3 in DNA: TGTGCCAGCAGCCCCCAAGGGGGCGGAGAGACCCAGTACTTC. This codes for CASSPQGGGETQYF.

This clone was seen a single time. This sequence joins TRBV7-9 and TRBJ1-4, with TRBD1 identical over 7 bases. Germline V gene sequence: CDR1 SEHNR, CDR2 FQNEAQ (reference sequence). CDR3 length: 15 residues. V lost 5 bases and J lost 3; bases outside the gene matches: 6. This CDR3 reads CASSTQTGANEKLFF. CDR3 DNA sequence: TGTGCCAGCAGCACCCAAACAGGGGCTAATGAAAAACTGTTTTTT.

CDR3 region: CSVVGGGYEQYF. The CDR3 nucleotides are TGCAGCGTTGTGGGCGGGGGATACGAGCAGTACTTC. The chain links TRBV29-1 to TRBJ2-7; the match to TRBD2 covers 7 bases. Germline CDR1 is SQVTM and CDR2 is ANQGSEA. V was clipped by 4 bases and J by 4 bases; unmatched bases: 4. CDR3 length equals 12 residues.

The CDR3 is CASSLAGRQEAFF. The CDR3, as DNA: TGCGCCAGCAGCTTGGCCGGGAGACAGGAAGCTTTCTTT. The gene calls are TRBV5-1 and TRBJ1-1; the D gene is possibly TRBD1 (5 bases). Germline V gives CDR1 SGHRS, CDR2 YFSETQ. This CDR3 is built from 13 residues. Trimming stripped 0 bases from V and 8 bases from J, with 11 bases between.

In DNA form, the CDR3 reads TGTGCCAGCAGCCAAGATGCCCGGGACATTATCGGGGAGCTGTTTTTT. Amino acid sequence: CASSQDARDIIGELFF. The chain has TRBV4-2 and TRBJ2-2; possibly TRBD1 for D (6 bases). This CDR3 spans 16 amino acids. Trimming removed 0 bases from V and 7 bases from J, with 15 bases in between. Germline V lookup: CDR1 LGHNA, CDR2 YNFKEQ.

J is TRBJ1-2 and V is TRBV11-1; D unresolved. CDR1 and CDR2 from the germline V gene are SGHAT and FQDESV (reference sequence). Trimming took off 5 bases at V and 5 bases at J, with 15 bases between the two ends. The CDR3 contains 14 residues. CDR3 coding DNA: TGTGCCAGCAGCCCTCCGTCGGTTCGATATGGCTACACCTTC. Translated, it gives CASSPPSVRYGYTF.

The chain uses TRBV11-3 and TRBJ2-1; possible D gene TRBD1, 5 bases. Germline CDR1 SGHNT, CDR2 YENEEA. With 3 bases removed from V and 4 bases from J, the gap between germline ends came to 13 bases. The CDR3 contains 15 residues. This CDR3 reads CASSFQGFRYNEQFF. The CDR3 region has the DNA TGTGCCAGCAGCTTCCAGGGTTTTCGGTACAATGAGCAGTTCTTC.

This clone was seen once. J is TRBJ1-2 and V is TRBV6-5; D ambiguous. The ends were cut back, 0 bases at V and 1 base at J, with 9 bases in the middle. The CDR3 runs to 15 residues. Germline CDR1 is MNHEY and CDR2 is SVGAGI. CDR3 residues: CASSYSRENNYGYTF. The CDR3 DNA is TGTGCCAGCAGTTACTCGAGAGAAAATAACTATGGCTACACCTTC.